This is a list of T cell receptor beta chains from one sample in a study of blood T cell repertoires in COVID-19. Assay used: immunoSEQ multiplex PCR; TCRdb lists only in-frame clones, some missing. The top ten clones hold about an eighth of a sample with approximately 69,000 clones, under 85% of them seen once. The source material was peripheral blood. These TCRs come from a man aged 50 to 59 with COVID-19, enrolled during active disease. CDR3s include the opening cysteine and the closing phenylalanine or tryptophan. Each record gives: CDR3 DNA, CDR3 protein, clone size, J gene, V gene, D gene. The D gene is left open where the match is weak. Clone size appears in some rows only: once, few, many, or a class for an expanded clone.

CDR3 DNA: TGTGCTAGTGGTTTGGTCTTCAGGGGGAGCTCCTACAATGAGCAGTTCTTC
CDR3 protein: CASGLVFRGSSYNEQFF
clone size: NA
J gene: TRBJ2-1
V gene: TRBV12-5
D gene: TRBD1

CDR3 DNA: TGTGCCTGGAGTGAGGGGACTAGCGGGGGGCCAACAGATACGCAGTATTTT
CDR3 protein: CAWSEGTSGGPTDTQYF
clone size: NA
J gene: TRBJ2-3
V gene: TRBV30
D gene: TRBD2

CDR3 DNA: TGTGCCAGCAAAGAGGGGACAGGGAATGAAAAACTGTTTTTT
CDR3 protein: CASKEGTGNEKLFF
clone size: NA
J gene: TRBJ1-4
V gene: TRBV2
D gene: TRBD1

CDR3 DNA: TGTGCCAGCAGCACAGGGGATTATAGCAATCAGCCCCAGCATTTT
CDR3 protein: CASSTGDYSNQPQHF
clone size: NA
J gene: TRBJ1-5
V gene: TRBV7-2
D gene: TRBD1

CDR3 DNA: TGTGCCAGCAGTGAAGCGGGACAGGGGATCTCCTACGAGCAGTACTTC
CDR3 protein: CASSEAGQGISYEQYF
clone size: few
J gene: TRBJ2-7
V gene: TRBV25-1
D gene: TRBD1

CDR3 DNA: TGCAGTGTCCCTGTCACAGATACGCAGTATTTT
CDR3 protein: CSVPVTDTQYF
clone size: NA
J gene: TRBJ2-3
V gene: TRBV20-1
D gene: NA

CDR3 DNA: TGTGCCAGTGACACAGGATATAGCAATCAGCCCCAGCATTTT
CDR3 protein: CASDTGYSNQPQHF
clone size: NA
J gene: TRBJ1-5
V gene: TRBV19
D gene: NA

CDR3 DNA: TGCGCCAGCAGCGACGGACAGGGACTACGGGGCTACACCTTC
CDR3 protein: CASSDGQGLRGYTF
clone size: NA
J gene: TRBJ1-2
V gene: TRBV5-1
D gene: TRBD1

CDR3 DNA: TGTGCCAGTAGTACCGGACAGGGTTTCGGCTACACCTTC
CDR3 protein: CASSTGQGFGYTF
clone size: NA
J gene: TRBJ1-2
V gene: TRBV19
D gene: TRBD1

CDR3 DNA: TGTGCCAGCAGGGAACAGGGGAACACTGAAGCTTTCTTT
CDR3 protein: CASREQGNTEAFF
clone size: NA
J gene: TRBJ1-1
V gene: TRBV12-3/TRBV12-4
D gene: NA

CDR3 DNA: TGTGCCATCACCCCCGCGGGGGGGCTGGACACAGATACGCAGTATTTT
CDR3 protein: CAITPAGGLDTDTQYF
clone size: NA
J gene: TRBJ2-3
V gene: TRBV10-3
D gene: TRBD2

CDR3 DNA: TGTGCCATCAGTGCCTCGACAGGGGACGGGGAGACCCAGTACTTC
CDR3 protein: CAISASTGDGETQYF
clone size: NA
J gene: TRBJ2-5
V gene: TRBV10-3
D gene: TRBD1

CDR3 DNA: TGCGCCAGCAAGACACAGACGTCCCAAGAGACCCAGTACTTC
CDR3 protein: CASKTQTSQETQYF
clone size: NA
J gene: TRBJ2-5
V gene: TRBV5-1
D gene: NA

CDR3 DNA: TGCGCCAGCAGCCCGATCGGCGGGAAATACAATGAGCAGTTCTTC
CDR3 protein: CASSPIGGKYNEQFF
clone size: once
J gene: TRBJ2-1
V gene: TRBV4-1
D gene: NA

CDR3 DNA: TGTGCTAGCAGCTTAGACGGTAATTCACCCCTCCACTTT
CDR3 protein: CASSLDGNSPLHF
clone size: NA
J gene: TRBJ1-6
V gene: TRBV7-7
D gene: NA

CDR3 DNA: TGTGCCAGCAGCTTAGACAGGCCTGACACCGGGGAGCTGTTTTTT
CDR3 protein: CASSLDRPDTGELFF
clone size: NA
J gene: TRBJ2-2
V gene: TRBV7-8
D gene: NA

CDR3 DNA: TGTGCCAGCAGCTTAATCAGGGGGGATAGCAGTTACGAGCAGTACTTC
CDR3 protein: CASSLIRGDSSYEQYF
clone size: NA
J gene: TRBJ2-7
V gene: TRBV5-6
D gene: NA